Presented here are 10 T cell receptor beta chains from one specimen sequenced in a study of naive CD8 T cells in extremely preterm neonates (dated by TCRdb to the late 2010s). Library method: the immunoSEQ multiplex PCR assay. In TCRdb, the immuneACCESS table is reduced to in-frame sequences with V and J assigned. These tables do not hold every clone; where another copy was compared, an unresolved V gene accounts for under half, and the others remain unexplained. The sample table lists about 7,900 clones, roughly 97% of them with a count of one. The ten biggest clones cover 2.5% to 3.5% of the sample. Sample: naive CD8+ T cells from blood. Receptors were obtained from a human donor in good health.

The chain employs TRBV7-3 and TRBJ2-3; 11 bases line up with TRBD2. With V trimmed by 5 bases and J by 3 bases, 10 bases remained unmatched. Germline V lookup: CDR1 SGHTA, CDR2 FQGTGA. This CDR3 spans 17 amino acids. The CDR3 DNA sequence: TGTGCCAGCAGCCTCTGGACTAGCGGGTTAGGGACAGATACGCAGTATTTT. As protein: CASSLWTSGLGTDTQYF.

This chain joins TRBV6-4 and TRBJ2-3; 8 positions agree with TRBD2. The CDR3 is made up of 15 amino acids. Germline values: CDR1 MRHNA, CDR2 SNTAGT. The J segment lost 2 bases and the V segment lost 6 bases, leaving 7 bases of the junction unmatched. The CDR3 DNA reads as TGTGCCAGCAGGGCTAGCGGGCACGTCACAGATACGCAGTATTTT. The encoded protein is CASRASGHVTDTQYF.

This chain connects TRBV28 to TRBJ1-1, with TRBD1 matching over 8 bases. The V and J ends lost 3 bases and 3 bases, in that order; junction bases with no gene match: 9. The CDR3 sequence is 16 residues long. Germline CDR1 and CDR2: MDHEN and SYDVKM. Written as DNA, the CDR3 is TGTGCCAGCAGTTTCGGTTGGCAGGGGGCGTACACTGAAGCTTTCTTT. Protein product: CASSFGWQGAYTEAFF.

The chain recombines TRBV9 with TRBJ1-1, with D perhaps matching TRBD1 (6 bases). The length of the CDR3 is 16 residues. V lost 1 base to trimming and J lost 2 bases, with 15 bases between them. CDR1 is SGDLS and CDR2 is YYNGEE in the germline V gene. The CDR3 loop reads CASSVRPRTDNTEAFF. The CDR3 DNA reads as TGTGCCAGCAGCGTACGCCCCAGGACAGACAACACTGAAGCTTTCTTT. Together with reference TRBV9 and TRBJ1-1, the CDR3 gives the full variable domain: DSGVTQTPKHLITATGQRVTLRCSPRSGDLSVYWYQQSLDQGLQFLIQYYNGEERAKGNILERFSAQQFPDLHSELNLSSLELGDSALYFCASSVRPRTDNTEAFFGQGTRLTVV.

The J gene is TRBJ1-3, the V gene TRBV7-8, with D maybe TRBD1 (5 bases). This CDR3 region has 16 residues. Germline CDR1 is SGHVS and CDR2 is FQNEAQ. V was trimmed by 1 base and J by 8 bases, leaving 18 bases between them. CDR3 amino acids: CASSLEALQGGHTIYF. CDR3 bases: TGTGCCAGCAGCTTAGAGGCGCTGCAGGGAGGCCACACCATATATTTT.

Written as DNA, the CDR3 is TGTGCCAGCAGCCCTTCCGGGACAGGGGCGACCGAGCAGTACGTC. It is translated as CASSPSGTGATEQYV. The rearrangement uses TRBV27 and TRBJ2-7; 10 bases align to TRBD1. CDR1 is MNHEY and CDR2 is SMNVEV in the germline V gene (reference sequence). The CDR3 consists of 15 residues. V gave up 6 bases and J gave up 6 bases; unmatched junction bases: 11.

With respect to this clone: The junction differs from germline at one of its ends, possibly a read error. The chain is built from TRBV19 and TRBJ1-1; TRBD1 might be the D (6 bases). The CDR3 extends over 16 amino acids. The germline V gene has CDR1 LNHDA and CDR2 SQIVND (reference sequence). The CDR3 DNA reads TGTGCCAGTAGTCCCCCAACAGGGCTTTTGAATACTGAAGCTTTCTTT. Translated: CASSPPTGLLNTEAFF.

This chain connects TRBV28 to TRBJ1-4; TRBD1 is a possible D gene (5 bases). This CDR3 contains 16 residues. Germline loops: CDR1 MDHEN, CDR2 SYDVKM. V lost 6 bases and J 1 base, leaving 15 bases between the germline ends. CDR3 DNA: TGTGCCAGCAGCCCGGGGGTGACGGGAACTAATGAAAAACTGTTTTTT. Protein: CASSPGVTGTNEKLFF.

The V gene is TRBV4-1, the J gene TRBJ1-1; D unresolved. The CDR3 length is 18 residues. Germline CDR1 is MGHRA and CDR2 is YSYEKL. With 4 bases removed from V and 0 bases from J, the gap between germline ends came to 21 bases. The CDR3: CASSLSGADGIMNTEAFF. The CDR3 bases are TGCGCCAGCAGCCTCTCCGGTGCGGACGGGATTATGAACACTGAAGCTTTCTTT.

This chain connects TRBV9 to TRBJ2-6, with no clear D. Trimming took 0 bases from V and 2 from J, leaving 12 bases between them. CDR1 SGDLS and CDR2 YYNGEE come from the germline V gene. The CDR3 has 17 amino acids. CDR3 bases: TGTGCCAGCAGCGTAGTAAGGAGCTCGGCTGGGGCCAACGTCCTGACTTTC. Encoded protein: CASSVVRSSAGANVLTF. The full variable domain, in which reference TRBV9 and TRBJ2-6 provide the parts outside the CDR3, is DSGVTQTPKHLITATGQRVTLRCSPRSGDLSVYWYQQSLDQGLQFLIQYYNGEERAKGNILERFSAQQFPDLHSELNLSSLELGDSALYFCASSVVRSSAGANVLTFGAGSRLTVL.